Presented here are 9 T cell receptor beta chains from one specimen sequenced in a study of CXCR3-negative and CXCR3-positive naive CD8 T cells. The TRB cDNA libraries were prepared by 5' RACE with UMI labels. TCRdb reworked the 5' RACE reads into one entry per CDR3 protein, no DNA. The sample totals around 60,000 distinct CDR3 sequences. Study findings and constraints: CXCR3-expressing naive cells carried TRB CDR3s more hydrophobic than those of CXCR3-negative naive cells.

The antigens these receptors bind are not known. The specimen was naive CXCR3+ CD8+ T cells from blood. The subset was: CD45RO-CCR7+CD27+CD95- naive CD8+ T cells expressing CXCR3 (TNR3+). These receptor sequences come from a human donor in good health. Some clones in this sample may be carry-over from other donors' samples.

The chain uses TRBV5-1 and TRBJ2-7; TCRdb calls TRBD1, which cannot be checked without DNA. The CDR3 contains 14 residues. Germline assignment: CDR1 SGHRS and CDR2 YFSETQ. The CDR3 sequence is CASSTGTGRHEQYF.

The rearrangement joins TRBV25-1 to TRBJ1-5. The CDR3 extends over 15 amino acids. The germline CDR1 and CDR2 sequences are MGHDK and SYGVNS. This CDR3 is CASSDGGTSNQPQHF.

V is TRBV4-3 and J is TRBJ1-1. This CDR3 is built from 15 residues. Germline CDR1 and CDR2: LGHNA and YSLEER. This chain's CDR3 is CASSQGFGENTEAFF.

The rearrangement links TRBV4-3 to TRBJ2-6. This CDR3 has 16 amino acids. CDR1 is LGHNA, CDR2 YSLEER, per germline. CDR3 protein: CASSQEEGSGANVLTF.

This chain joins TRBV4-3 and TRBJ1-1. CDR1 and CDR2 from the germline V gene are LGHNA and YSLEER. The CDR3 loop spans 15 amino acids. CDR3 loop: CASSQSQQMNTEAFF.

The J gene is TRBJ2-1, the V gene TRBV5-1; as DNA is missing, the TRBD1 call by TCRdb cannot be tested. Germline-derived CDR1 and CDR2 are SGHRS and YFSETQ. The CDR3 extends over 14 amino acids. Here the CDR3 reads CASSSRQFLNEQFF.

This chain links TRBV5-1 with TRBJ2-1; TCRdb's D call of TRBD2 is untestable without DNA. The germline V gene has CDR1 SGHRS and CDR2 YFSETQ. The CDR3 runs 18 residues. CDR3: CASSFDPRTQLGNNEQFF.

V is TRBV29-1 and J is TRBJ2-1; the TCRdb call, TRBD1, lacks DNA for checking. This CDR3 has 18 amino acids. CDR1 is SQVTM and CDR2 is ANQGSEA in the germline V gene. Here the CDR3 reads CSVEGGGGLRSSYNEQFF.

The rearrangement joins TRBV4-3 to TRBJ1-1. The CDR3 has 14 residues. Per germline, CDR1 LGHNA and CDR2 YSLEER. This CDR3 reads CASSPAQVNTEAFF.